A selection of T cell receptor beta chains follows, all from one sample in a study of CD8 T cells in Susac syndrome. TCRdb re-called the immunoSEQ multiplex PCR reads through MiXCR, storing one row per CDR3 protein. The table lists approximately 160,000 distinct CDR3 sequences, around 94% of them singletons. Input material: CD4+ T cells from PBMCs. These TCRs come from a human donor with multiple sclerosis. CDR3s leave out the opening cysteine and the closing phenylalanine or tryptophan.

>TRBV6-2/TRBV6-3|TRBJ2-1
ASSWGGDPEQF
>TRBV6-2/TRBV6-3|TRBJ2-5
ASSYAGTSAETQY
>TRBV3-1|TRBJ1-5
ASSSRILRTATNQPQH
>TRBV20-1|TRBJ2-7
SAPRTGVDEQY
>TRBV5-1|TRBJ1-5
ASSSGDPNQPQH
>TRBV4-3|TRBJ1-6
ASSQVRGTPNSPLH
>TRBV27|TRBJ2-5
ASSFVQSETQY
>TRBV19|TRBJ1-5
ASKHSRRDWQPQH
>TRBV5-6|TRBJ2-3
ASFRAVTDTQY
>TRBV20-1|TRBJ1-1
SASRGRGTEAF
>TRBV24-1|TRBJ1-1
ATSDGYEAF
>TRBV7-8|TRBJ2-1
ASSPGLVALF
>TRBV18|TRBJ1-1
ASSRTHVEVGTEAF
>TRBV3-1|TRBJ2-3
ATQGGTDTQY
>TRBV5-1|TRBJ2-1
ASSLEQGVYNEQF
>TRBV12-3/TRBV12-4|TRBJ2-5
ASSPPSQETQY
>TRBV9|TRBJ1-1
ASSVSIGPNTEAF
>TRBV5-1|TRBJ1-1
ASSLEPAENVQAF
>TRBV24-1|TRBJ2-6
ATSKGATGANVLT
>TRBV20-1|TRBJ2-4
SARSFGTSRKNIQY
>TRBV12-3/TRBV12-4|TRBJ2-1
ASKLAGGYNEQF
>TRBV6-5|TRBJ2-3
ASMGTDTQY
>TRBV27|TRBJ2-3
ASSSRLAGGPNTQY
>TRBV12-3/TRBV12-4|TRBJ2-3
ASVRGTDRQY
>TRBV15|TRBJ2-5
ATSSPRDGSETQY
>TRBV30|TRBJ2-7
AWSVGLAGEQY
>TRBV7-2|TRBJ2-7
ASSRGLPYEQY
>TRBV5-1|TRBJ2-7
ASSLTAHSYEQY
>TRBV7-3|TRBJ2-2
ASSKNANTGELF
>TRBV4-1|TRBJ1-1
ASSDYRGRISNTEAF
>TRBV27|TRBJ1-1
ASSFSPNTEAF
>TRBV2|TRBJ2-3
ASSETRGTDTQY
>TRBV24-1|TRBJ2-2
ATSDNGRAGELF
>TRBV18|TRBJ2-1
ASSLQGDNEQF
>TRBV9|TRBJ2-1
ASSVGSYYNEQF
>TRBV28|TRBJ2-5
ASTPGTSMETQY
>TRBV6-5|TRBJ1-2
ASRDTAHGYT
>TRBV23-1|TRBJ2-5
ASSEGTSRQLEETQY
>TRBV10-3|TRBJ1-2
AISEQQGAQGYT
>TRBV15|TRBJ2-1
ATTRDLGDEQF
>TRBV27|TRBJ1-1
ASSLQAFTEAF
>TRBV19|TRBJ2-2
AAGTGNTGELF
>TRBV5-4|TRBJ2-1
ASSLGGVSSYNEQF
>TRBV30|TRBJ1-4
AWSVQGIRKLF
>TRBV12-3/TRBV12-4|TRBJ2-3
ASSLSGPDTQY
>TRBV12-5|TRBJ2-6
ASGRGSSGANVLT
>TRBV12-3/TRBV12-4|TRBJ1-1
ASSPIRGKNTEAF
>TRBV7-2|TRBJ2-7
ASRAGGTTYEQY
>TRBV30|TRBJ2-4
ASGGDLAKNIQY
>TRBV14|TRBJ2-1
ASSQDRYRTSSYNEQF
>TRBV30|TRBJ2-5
AWKGLGETQY